The clone carrying this TCR beta chain was seen a few times. The antigen is unknown. The data originate from a study of T cell repertoires in cytomegalovirus infection. As for the study in general: Both a matching HLA type and CMV infection were indicated by public TCR beta signatures. Regarding the study as a whole: Accumulated public TCR beta family frequency recognized individuals carrying CMV together with the relevant HLA. The response measured ex vivo was dominated by TCR beta clonotypes (HLA-C-restricted and CMV-specific).

TCRdb re-analysed the reads in MiXCR, keeping a single row per CDR3 protein. The table has about 500,000 distinct CDR3 sequences, about 33% seen once. Per the germline V gene, CDR1 is SGHTA and CDR2 is FQGNSA. Trimming removed 3 bases at V and 0 bases at J, with 12 bases between. The CDR3 extends over 16 amino acids. Sequences were derived from cultured PBMCs, sampled from culture after CMV antigen stimulation. The receptor was isolated from a human donor in good health (CMV status not recorded). Some clones in this sample may be carry-over from other donors' samples. J is TRBJ1-5 and V is TRBV7-2; D gene ambiguous. The CDR3 spells CASSLVFDSSNQPQHF. DNA for the CDR3: TGTGCCAGCAGCTTGGTCTTCGACTCTAGCAATCAGCCCCAGCATTTT. Full variable domain (missing parts from reference TRBV7-2 and TRBJ1-5): GAGVSQSPSNKVTEKGKDVELRCDPISGHTALYWYRQSLGQGLEFLIYFQGNSAPDKSGLPSDRFSAERTGGSVSTLTIQRTQQEDSAVYLCASSLVFDSSNQPQHFGDGTRLSIL.